This entry concerns a single TCR beta chain. This entry comes from a study of blood T cell repertoires in COVID-19. As for the study in general: Both acute and convalescent COVID-19 samples were obtained from the United States, Italy and Spain. PBMCs, B-cell-depleted T cells, or T cells provided the cDNA or gDNA that made up the material.

In the authors' methods: Amplifying reference gene primers gave estimates of nucleated cell counts. Method: immunoSEQ multiplex PCR; TCRdb's copy keeps in-frame clones and lacks some. D and trimming come from the DNA, and the V and J calls and clone size come from that table. The sample records about 71,000 clones, around 76% being singletons. Trimming took 2 bases from V and 2 from J; bases not matched to a gene: 4. This CDR3 comprises 14 residues. The germline V gene encodes CDR1 SGHRS and CDR2 YFSETQ. This receptor was obtained from an elderly woman with acute or convalescent COVID-19. The material sequenced was peripheral blood. This chain connects TRBV5-1 to TRBJ2-7; 7 nucleotides agree with TRBD2. The CDR3 sequence: CASSFERGPYEQYF. The CDR3 DNA follows: TGCGCCAGCAGCTTTGAGCGGGGCCCCTACGAGCAGTACTTC.